This T cell receptor (beta chain) was sequenced during a study of blood T cell repertoires in COVID-19. In the original workflow: Reference gene primers were amplified, and this amplification served to estimate nucleated cell counts. The repertoire was sequenced with immunoSEQ multiplex PCR; TCRdb's copy has only in-frame clones and lacks some. Clone size and the V and J calls come from that table; the DNA yielded D and trimming. The sample has 250,000 to 350,000 clones, approximately 91% seen once; the top ten hold approximately 12%. This CDR3 region has 11 residues. Losses at the gene ends were 11 bases for V and 4 bases for J; bases not matched to a gene: 3. Germline CDR1 is SEHNR and CDR2 is FQNEAQ (reference sequence).

This chain joins TRBV7-9 and TRBJ2-7; 9 positions agree with TRBD2. The specimen sequenced was peripheral blood. This TCR was sampled from a woman aged 60-75 years with acute or convalescent COVID-19. The CDR3, as DNA: TGTGCCGCGGGGGGGCCGTACGAGCAGTACTTC. Its protein is CAAGGPYEQYF.